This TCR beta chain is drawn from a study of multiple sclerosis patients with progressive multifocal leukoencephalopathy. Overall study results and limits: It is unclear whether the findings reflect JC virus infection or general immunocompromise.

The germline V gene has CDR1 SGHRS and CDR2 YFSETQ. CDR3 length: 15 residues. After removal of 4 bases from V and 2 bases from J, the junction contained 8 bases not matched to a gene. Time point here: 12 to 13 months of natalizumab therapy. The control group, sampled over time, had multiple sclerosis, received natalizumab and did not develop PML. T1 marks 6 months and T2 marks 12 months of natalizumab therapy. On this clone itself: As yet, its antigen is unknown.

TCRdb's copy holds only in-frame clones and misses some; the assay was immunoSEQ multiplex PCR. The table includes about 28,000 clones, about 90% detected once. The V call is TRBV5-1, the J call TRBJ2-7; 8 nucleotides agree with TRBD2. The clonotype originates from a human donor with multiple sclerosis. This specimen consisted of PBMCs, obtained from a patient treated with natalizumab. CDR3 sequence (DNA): TGCGCCAGCAGCCCGGGGGGGACATCTGCCTACGAGCAGTACTTC. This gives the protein CASSPGGTSAYEQYF.